Following are 6 T cell receptor beta chains from one sample sequenced in a study of OX40 agonist ivuxolimab in advanced cancers. Clones were read by immunoSEQ multiplex PCR, and TCRdb kept only the in-frame ones, dropping some. The data contain approximately 50,000 clones, about 83% of them singletons. The source was CD4+ or CD8+ T cells sorted from blood, collected in a trial of the OX40 agonist ivuxolimab. The receptors were gathered from an adult with an advanced solid tumor such as melanoma, head and neck, liver or kidney cancer.

This clone has a single count. The chain employs TRBV5-1 and TRBJ2-7; 9 positions agree with TRBD2. The CDR3 loop spans 16 amino acids. V lost 4 bases, J lost 0 bases, and 8 bases stayed unmatched. The germline gives CDR1 SGHRS, CDR2 YFSETQ. The CDR3 protein is CASSIRTSALSYEQYF. The DNA of the CDR3 is TGCGCCAGCAGCATAAGGACTAGCGCACTCTCCTACGAGCAGTACTTC.

The chain joins TRBV10-3 to TRBJ2-1; 8 nucleotides align to TRBD1. CDR3 length: 15 residues. V lost 0 bases and J lost 4; bases outside the gene matches: 2. Per the germline V gene, CDR1 is ENHRY and CDR2 is SYGVKD. The CDR3 DNA reads TGTGCCATCAGTGAGTCGGACAGGGTTTACAATGAGCAGTTCTTC. It encodes CAISESDRVYNEQFF.

The chain links TRBV9 to TRBJ1-2, with unresolved D. CDR1 is SGDLS and CDR2 is YYNGEE in the germline V gene. V lost 4 bases and J lost 2, with 15 bases in between. The CDR3 sequence is 15 residues long. The CDR3, as DNA: TGTGCCAGCAGCCCTCAGCCGGCCGGAAACTATGGCTACACCTTC. Protein: CASSPQPAGNYGYTF.

This chain joins TRBV6-1 and TRBJ2-2; 7 nucleotides align to TRBD2. Germline CDR1 reads MNHNS; CDR2 reads SASEGT. Trimming cost V 6 bases and J 7 bases; bases outside gene matches: 11. This CDR3 region has 15 residues. This CDR3 reads CASRRDYLAVGELFF. CDR3 DNA: TGTGCCAGCAGGAGGGACTACCTAGCCGTCGGGGAGCTGTTTTTT.

The chain links TRBV7-2 to TRBJ1-1, with D unresolved. Trimming cost V 2 bases and J 8 bases, with 18 bases left between them. Germline CDR1 SGHTA, CDR2 FQGNSA. The CDR3 extends over 15 amino acids. CDR3 sequence reads: CASSLPWRGRPEAFF. The CDR3 nucleotides are TGTGCCAGCAGCTTACCGTGGAGAGGACGGCCAGAAGCTTTCTTT. Full variable domain (rest looked up from reference TRBV7-2 and TRBJ1-1): GAGVSQSPSNKVTEKGKDVELRCDPISGHTALYWYRQSLGQGLEFLIYFQGNSAPDKSGLPSDRFSAERTGGSVSTLTIQRTQQEDSAVYLCASSLPWRGRPEAFFGQGTRLTVV.

The chain joins TRBV6-5 to TRBJ2-7; D unresolved. There are 15 residues in the CDR3. With 4 bases removed from V and 3 bases from J, the gap between germline ends came to 16 bases. Germline V gene lookup returns CDR1 MNHEY and CDR2 SVGAGI. CDR3 in DNA: TGTGCCAGCAGTTCCTACGGTGTCAATAGCTACGAGCAGTACTTC. Translating gives CASSSYGVNSYEQYF.